Below are 21 T cell receptor beta chains sequenced from a single sample in a study of blood T cell repertoires in COVID-19. Assay used: immunoSEQ multiplex PCR; TCRdb lists only in-frame clones, some missing. This table holds some 200,000 clones, 87% found once. Sequenced: PBMCs or T cells enriched from blood (not recorded which). These receptors were collected from a woman between 25 and 40 years old who had recovered from COVID-19.

This clone was recorded once. The chain carries TRBV5-1 and TRBJ1-3; D possibly corresponds to TRBD1 (6 bases). V gave up 0 bases and J gave up 4 bases, with 8 bases separating them. Germline V gene sequence: CDR1 SGHRS, CDR2 YFSETQ. The CDR3 is 14 amino acids. The CDR3 coding sequence is TGCGCCAGCAGCTTGGGGACAGACGGAAACACCATATATTTT. Its protein product is CASSLGTDGNTIYF.

The chain joins TRBV6-4 to TRBJ1-2; 8 bases line up with TRBD1. The CDR3 totals 16 residues. Looked up from germline, CDR1 is MRHNA and CDR2 is SNTAGT. Losses at the gene ends were 2 bases for V and 6 bases for J; bases not matched to a gene: 11. The CDR3 nucleotides are TGTGCCAGCAGTGACACTGGACAGGGCCCTCGAGATGGCTACACCTTC. Protein product: CASSDTGQGPRDGYTF.

The gene calls are TRBV5-5 and TRBJ2-6; D might be TRBD2 (6 bases). V lost 3 bases and J lost 13, with 11 bases in between. This CDR3 region has 12 residues. Germline values: CDR1 SGHKS, CDR2 YYEKEE (reference sequence). The CDR3 DNA sequence: TGTGCCAGCAGCTGGACAAGCGGGGTCCTGACTTTC. It is translated as CASSWTSGVLTF.

CDR3 amino acids: CASSQEGGLWGYTF. The CDR3 nucleotides are TGCGCCAGCAGCCAAGAAGGAGGACTGTGGGGCTACACCTTC. The chain couples TRBV4-3 to TRBJ1-2; D not certain. The CDR3 consists of 14 residues. V was cut by 0 bases and J by 8 bases, with 13 bases left in between. In germline, CDR1 is LGHNA, CDR2 YSLEER.

This clone occurred a few times. J is TRBJ2-1 and V is TRBV7-8, with D perhaps TRBD2 (5 bases). V was trimmed by 5 bases and J by 1 base, leaving 27 bases between them. Germline V gives CDR1 SGHVS, CDR2 FQNEAQ. The CDR3 is made up of 20 amino acids. As DNA, the CDR3 is TGTGCCAGCAGCAATAGCGCCCGGTGGGTAAACGGTGGGTCCTACAATGAGCAGTTCTTC. This translates into CASSNSARWVNGGSYNEQFF.

This clone was found a few times. The chain uses TRBV20-1 and TRBJ2-7; no definite D call. V was clipped by 2 bases and J by 4 bases, with 6 bases between them. The CDR3 spans 11 residues. Germline CDR1 is DFQATT and CDR2 is SNEGSKA (reference sequence). The CDR3 here is CSARTTYEQYF. For the CDR3, the DNA is TGCAGTGCTAGAACTACTTACGAGCAGTACTTC.

This rearrangement joins TRBV24-1 to TRBJ2-1; 11 positions agree with TRBD2. The germline V gene encodes CDR1 KGHDR and CDR2 SFDVKD. Losses at the gene ends were 3 bases for V and 7 bases for J; bases not matched to a gene: 13. This CDR3 is built from 18 residues. Here the CDR3 DNA reads TGTGCCACCAGTGATCACGGGGTGGGGACTAGCGGAGTAAATGAGCAGTTCTTC. Amino acid sequence: CATSDHGVGTSGVNEQFF.

V is TRBV6-1 and J is TRBJ1-3; 9 bases match TRBD1. Germline V gene sequence: CDR1 MNHNS, CDR2 SASEGT. V dropped 3 bases and J dropped 2; count of bases not matched to a gene: 2. This CDR3 has 15 residues. This CDR3 reads CASSDGTGPGNTIYF. CDR3 coding DNA: TGTGCCAGCAGTGACGGGACAGGGCCTGGAAACACCATATATTTT.

This clone was seen a handful of times. The chain links TRBV9 to TRBJ1-5; D is perhaps TRBD1 (5 bases). Between the trimmed V and J ends, which lost 4 bases and 2 bases, there was a span of 13 bases. The CDR3 is 15 amino acids. Germline assignment: CDR1 SGDLS and CDR2 YYNGEE. CDR3 nucleotide sequence: TGTGCCAGCAGCCCCCGGGGGTGGGGCAATCAGCCCCAGCATTTT. Translation gives CASSPRGWGNQPQHF.

The rearrangement joins TRBV21-1 to TRBJ1-2. TRBV21-1 is annotated as a pseudogene. The CDR3 runs 15 residues. CDR3 nucleotide sequence: TGTGCCAGCAGCTCCTCGGGGGTAGGTATTAATGGCTACACCTTC. Amino acids: CASSSSGVGINGYTF.

This clone showed up just once. As DNA, the CDR3 is TGTGCCAGCAGGGGACTAGCGGGGAGCACAGATACGCAGTATTTT. Translated, it gives CASRGLAGSTDTQYF. The rearrangement links TRBV6-5 to TRBJ2-3; TRBD2 matches 13 bases. Germline lookup yields CDR1 MNHEY and CDR2 SVGAGI. The CDR3 totals 15 residues. V was pared by 6 bases and J by 0 bases, with 0 bases of the junction left unmatched.

The chain employs TRBV27 and TRBJ1-1; D remains unclear. The CDR3 is 11 residues long. The ends were cut back, 7 bases at V and 3 bases at J, with 6 bases in the middle. CDR1 is MNHEY and CDR2 is SMNVEV in the germline V gene (reference sequence). In nucleotides, the CDR3 is TGTGCCAGCAAACATCACACTGAAGCTTTCTTT. Amino acid sequence: CASKHHTEAFF.

V is TRBV25-1 and J is TRBJ1-4, with D perhaps matching TRBD1 (6 bases). Between the trimmed V and J ends, which lost 2 bases and 3 bases, there was a span of 10 bases. The CDR3 is 15 residues long. Germline lookup yields CDR1 MGHDK and CDR2 SYGVNS. The CDR3 bases are TGTGCCAGCAGTGAAACCAGGGGTTCTAATGAAAAACTGTTTTTT. This translates into CASSETRGSNEKLFF.

This chain uses TRBV14 with TRBJ1-1; D is undetermined. Trimming stripped 8 bases from V and 2 bases from J, with 12 bases between. Germline V gene data show CDR1 as SGHDN and CDR2 as FVKESK. There are 13 residues in the CDR3. CDR3 in amino acids: CASGNWANTEAFF. CDR3 DNA sequence: TGTGCCAGCGGCAATTGGGCTAACACTGAAGCTTTCTTT.

This chain joins TRBV10-2 and TRBJ1-2; no firm D call. From germline, CDR1 is WSHSY and CDR2 SAAADI. Trimming left V 5 bases short and J 8 bases short, with 30 bases between. The CDR3 is made up of 18 amino acids. The CDR3 DNA reads as TGCGCCAGCAGTACCTCGGGGAGGAATCCTCCCACGCCGGGGGGCTACACCTTC. Its translation: CASSTSGRNPPTPGGYTF.

The chain has TRBV7-9 and TRBJ2-1; tentatively, D is TRBD1 (5 bases). Germline V gene lookup returns CDR1 SEHNR and CDR2 FQNEAQ (reference sequence). Trimming removed 0 bases at V and 5 bases at J, with 14 bases between. The length of the CDR3 is 16 residues. CDR3 residues: CASSLAQGISDNEQFF. The DNA of the CDR3 is TGTGCCAGCAGCTTAGCCCAGGGAATCAGCGACAATGAGCAGTTCTTC.

The chain has TRBV5-1 and TRBJ1-1; the match to TRBD1 covers 7 bases. Germline CDR1 is SGHRS and CDR2 is YFSETQ. J was trimmed by 1 base and V by 5 bases; bases with no gene match: 14. The CDR3 is 17 residues long. In DNA form, the CDR3 reads TGCGCCAGCAGTGGTCAGGGACAGCAAAACTCGAACACTGAAGCTTTCTTT. This encodes CASSGQGQQNSNTEAFF. The full variable domain, with the rest looked up from reference TRBV5-1 and TRBJ1-1, is KAGVTQTPRYLIKTRGQQVTLSCSPISGHRSVSWYQQTPGQGLQFLFEYFSETQRNKGNFPGRFSGRQFSNSRSEMNVSTLELGDSALYLCASSGQGQQNSNTEAFFGQGTRLTVV.

This clone occurred many times. J is TRBJ1-2 and V is TRBV18, with TRBD1 matching over 9 bases. The germline CDR1 and CDR2 sequences are KGHSH and LQKENI. V lost 6 bases, J lost 3 bases, and 20 bases stayed unmatched. The length of the CDR3 is 19 residues. In DNA form, the CDR3 reads TGTGCCAGCTCCGCGATACCGCGGACAGGGGTGGTCGTCGACTATGGCTACACCTTC. Residues: CASSAIPRTGVVVDYGYTF.

The V gene is TRBV7-2, the J gene TRBJ1-6; weak D call: TRBD1 (5 bases). Germline V gene sequence: CDR1 SGHTA, CDR2 FQGNSA. V was shortened by 5 bases and J by 10 bases, with 15 bases between the two germline ends. This CDR3 has 14 amino acids. CDR3 sequence: CASSQPGWESPLHF. The CDR3 DNA sequence: TGTGCCAGCAGCCAGCCAGGGTGGGAATCACCCCTCCACTTT. Full variable domain (outside the CDR3, taken from reference TRBV7-2 and TRBJ1-6): GAGVSQSPSNKVTEKGKDVELRCDPISGHTALYWYRQSLGQGLEFLIYFQGNSAPDKSGLPSDRFSAERTGGSVSTLTIQRTQQEDSAVYLCASSQPGWESPLHFGNGTRLTVT.

This rearrangement joins TRBV4-1 to TRBJ1-3; 7 bases map to TRBD1. V was clipped by 1 base and J by 4 bases; unmatched bases: 7. The V gene's germline CDR1 is MGHRA and CDR2 YSYEKL. This CDR3 comprises 16 residues. The CDR3 loop is CASSQAAGTEGNTIYF. The CDR3, as DNA: TGCGCCAGCAGCCAAGCGGCCGGGACAGAGGGAAACACCATATATTTT.

The chain joins TRBV4-3 to TRBJ1-5; TRBD1 agrees at 8 bases. Germline V gene sequence: CDR1 LGHNA, CDR2 YSLEER. Unmatched junction bases numbered 19, after V lost 0 bases and J lost 6 bases. This CDR3 spans 20 amino acids. For the CDR3, the DNA is TGCGCCAGCAGCCAAGAATACAGGACAGGGTTGGGGGTTCCCCCTCAGCCCCAGCATTTT. Protein: CASSQEYRTGLGVPPQPQHF.